This T cell receptor beta chain was observed in a study of cytomegalovirus exposure and HLA in healthy donors. Germline CDR1 SGHTA, CDR2 FQGNSA. The CDR3 has 14 amino acids. A multiplex PCR was run with 60 Vbeta primers and 13 Jbeta primers. Here immunoSEQ multiplex PCR was the method, and the copy in TCRdb shows in-frame clones only, minus some. Altogether about 120,000 clones are present, about 74% being singletons, with the ten largest covering around 2.7%. A few counts support this clone. Antigen unknown. Findings and caveats of the study: Immune exposure information available was restricted to CMV serostatus. In a later analysis, HLA-C alleles had the fewest associated TCRs, DRB1 alleles the most.

Sequenced: PBMCs. The TCR was taken from a woman between 40 and 50 years old in good health and CMV-seropositive. The chain couples TRBV7-2 to TRBJ2-5, with D perhaps TRBD2 (6 bases). The DNA end is more similar to TRBJ2-7, so the J call may be wrong. The CDR3 loop is CASSFRRAVYEQYF. The CDR3 region has the DNA TGTGCCAGCAGCTTCCGGAGGGCCGTCTACGAGCAGTACTTC.